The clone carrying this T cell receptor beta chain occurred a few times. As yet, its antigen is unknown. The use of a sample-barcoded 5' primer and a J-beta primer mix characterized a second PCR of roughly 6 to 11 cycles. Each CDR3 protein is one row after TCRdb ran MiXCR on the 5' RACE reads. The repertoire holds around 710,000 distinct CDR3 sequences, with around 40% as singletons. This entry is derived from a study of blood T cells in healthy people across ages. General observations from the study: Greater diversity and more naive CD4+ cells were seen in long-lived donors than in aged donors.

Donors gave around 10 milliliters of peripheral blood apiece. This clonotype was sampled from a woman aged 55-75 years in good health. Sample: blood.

This CDR3 reads CASSQVPGGSSSTDTQYF. The CDR3 DNA is TGCGCCAGCAGCCAGGTCCCAGGCGGGAGCTCTAGCACAGATACGCAGTATTTT. This chain joins TRBV4-3 and TRBJ2-3; TRBD2 matches 7 bases. After removal of 3 bases from V and 0 bases from J, the junction contained 12 bases not matched to a gene. This CDR3 spans 18 amino acids. Germline lookup yields CDR1 LGHNA and CDR2 YSLEER.